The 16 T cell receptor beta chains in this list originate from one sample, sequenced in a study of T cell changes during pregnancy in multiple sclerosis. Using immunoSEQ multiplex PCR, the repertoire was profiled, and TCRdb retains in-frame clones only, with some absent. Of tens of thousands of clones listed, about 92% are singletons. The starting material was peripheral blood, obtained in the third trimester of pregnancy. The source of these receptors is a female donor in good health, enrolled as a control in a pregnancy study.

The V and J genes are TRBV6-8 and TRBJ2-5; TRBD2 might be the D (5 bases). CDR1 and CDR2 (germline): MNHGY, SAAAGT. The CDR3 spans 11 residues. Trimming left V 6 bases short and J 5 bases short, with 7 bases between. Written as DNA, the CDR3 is TGTGCCAGCAGCTCGGGGGAGACCCAGTACTTC. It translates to CASSSGETQYF.

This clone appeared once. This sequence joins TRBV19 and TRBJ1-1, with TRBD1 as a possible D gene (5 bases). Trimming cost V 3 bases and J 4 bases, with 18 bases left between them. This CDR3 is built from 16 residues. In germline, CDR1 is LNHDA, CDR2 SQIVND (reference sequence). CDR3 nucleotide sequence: TGTGCCAGTAGTATTCGGACACCCCAGGTGGTCACTGAAGCTTTCTTT. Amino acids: CASSIRTPQVVTEAFF.

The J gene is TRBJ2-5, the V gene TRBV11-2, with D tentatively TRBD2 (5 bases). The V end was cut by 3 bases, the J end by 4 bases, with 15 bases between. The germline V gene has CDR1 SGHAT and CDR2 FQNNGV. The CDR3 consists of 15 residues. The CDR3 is CASSLSRGRGETQYF. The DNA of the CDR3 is TGTGCCAGCAGCTTGTCTCGGGGTCGGGGAGAGACCCAGTACTTC.

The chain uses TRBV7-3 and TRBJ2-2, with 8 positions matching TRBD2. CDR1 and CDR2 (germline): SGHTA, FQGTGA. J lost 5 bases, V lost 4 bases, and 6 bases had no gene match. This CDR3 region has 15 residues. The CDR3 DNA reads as TGTGCCAGCAGCTCACCCTCTAGCGGGACCGGGGAGCTGTTTTTT. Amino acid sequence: CASSSPSSGTGELFF.

CDR3 sequence reads: CASRGGTETQYF. The CDR3 nucleotides are TGTGCCAGTAGAGGCGGGACGGAGACCCAGTACTTC. The chain combines TRBV19 with TRBJ2-5; tentatively, D is TRBD2 (6 bases). The length of the CDR3 is 12 residues. Germline V gene lookup returns CDR1 LNHDA and CDR2 SQIVND (reference sequence). The V end lost 6 bases, the J end lost 5 bases, and 10 bases lay between the germline ends.

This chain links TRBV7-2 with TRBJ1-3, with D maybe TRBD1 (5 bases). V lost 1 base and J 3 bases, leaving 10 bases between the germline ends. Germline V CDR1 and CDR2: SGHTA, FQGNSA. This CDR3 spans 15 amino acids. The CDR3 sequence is CASSLGQGSGNTIYF. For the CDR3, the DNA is TGTGCCAGCAGCTTAGGCCAGGGCAGTGGAAACACCATATATTTT. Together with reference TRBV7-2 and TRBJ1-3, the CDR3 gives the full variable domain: GAGVSQSPSNKVTEKGKDVELRCDPISGHTALYWYRQSLGQGLEFLIYFQGNSAPDKSGLPSDRFSAERTGGSVSTLTIQRTQQEDSAVYLCASSLGQGSGNTIYFGEGSWLTVV.

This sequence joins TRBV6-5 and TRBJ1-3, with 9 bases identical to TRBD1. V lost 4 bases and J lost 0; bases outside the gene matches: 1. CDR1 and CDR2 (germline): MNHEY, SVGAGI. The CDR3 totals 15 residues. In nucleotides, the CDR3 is TGTGCCAGCAGTTTGGACAGGGGCTCTGGAAACACCATATATTTT. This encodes CASSLDRGSGNTIYF.

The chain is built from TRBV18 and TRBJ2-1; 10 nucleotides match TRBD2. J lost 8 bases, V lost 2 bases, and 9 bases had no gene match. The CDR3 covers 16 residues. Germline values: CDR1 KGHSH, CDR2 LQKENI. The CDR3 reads CASSPNPLAGVDEQFF. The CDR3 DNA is TGTGCCAGCTCACCAAATCCCCTAGCGGGAGTGGATGAGCAGTTCTTC. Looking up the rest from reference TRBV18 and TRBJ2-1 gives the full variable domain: NAGVMQNPRHLVRRRGQEARLRCSPMKGHSHVYWYRQLPEEGLKFMVYLQKENIIDESGMPKERFSAEFPKEGPSILRIQQVVRGDSAAYFCASSPNPLAGVDEQFFGPGTRLTVL.

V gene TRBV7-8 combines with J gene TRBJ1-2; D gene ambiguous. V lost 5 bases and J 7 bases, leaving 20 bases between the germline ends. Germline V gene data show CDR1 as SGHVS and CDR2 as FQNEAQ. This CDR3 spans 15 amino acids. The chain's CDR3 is CASSLPQASPRGYTF. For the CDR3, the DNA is TGTGCCAGCAGCCTACCCCAAGCGAGCCCGCGTGGCTACACCTTC.

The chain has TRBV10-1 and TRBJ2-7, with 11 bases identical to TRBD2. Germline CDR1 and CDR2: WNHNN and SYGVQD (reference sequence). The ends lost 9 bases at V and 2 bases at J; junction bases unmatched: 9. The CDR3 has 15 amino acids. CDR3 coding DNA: TGCGCCAGGATTCTAGCGGGAGGCCCTGCCTACGAGCAGTACTTC. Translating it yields CARILAGGPAYEQYF.

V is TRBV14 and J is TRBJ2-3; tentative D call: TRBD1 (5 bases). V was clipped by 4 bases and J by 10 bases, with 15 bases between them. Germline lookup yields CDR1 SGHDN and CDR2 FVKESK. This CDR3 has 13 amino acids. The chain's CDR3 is CASSRSGQSAQYF. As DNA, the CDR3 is TGTGCCAGCAGCCGATCAGGACAATCTGCGCAGTATTTT.

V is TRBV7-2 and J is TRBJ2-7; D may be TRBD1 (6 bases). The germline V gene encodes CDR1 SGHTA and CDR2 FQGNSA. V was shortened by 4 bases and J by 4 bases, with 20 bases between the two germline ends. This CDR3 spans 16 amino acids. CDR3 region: CASSSGASTGSYEQYF. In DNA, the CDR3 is TGTGCCAGCAGCTCAGGGGCCTCAACAGGGTCGTACGAGCAGTACTTC.

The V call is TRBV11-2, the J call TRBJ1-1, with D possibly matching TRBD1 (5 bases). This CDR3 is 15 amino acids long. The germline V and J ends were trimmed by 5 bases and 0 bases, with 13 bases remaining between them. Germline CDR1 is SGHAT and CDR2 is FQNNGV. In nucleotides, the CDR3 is TGTGCCAGCAGCACCCAACCAGGGTTGAACACTGAAGCTTTCTTT. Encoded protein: CASSTQPGLNTEAFF.

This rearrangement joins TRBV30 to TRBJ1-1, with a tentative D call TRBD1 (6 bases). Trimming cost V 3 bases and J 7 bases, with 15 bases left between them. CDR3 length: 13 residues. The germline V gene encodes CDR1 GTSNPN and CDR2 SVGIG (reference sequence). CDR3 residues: CAWRSLGAVEAFF. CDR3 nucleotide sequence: TGTGCCTGGAGGTCTTTGGGGGCCGTTGAAGCTTTCTTT.

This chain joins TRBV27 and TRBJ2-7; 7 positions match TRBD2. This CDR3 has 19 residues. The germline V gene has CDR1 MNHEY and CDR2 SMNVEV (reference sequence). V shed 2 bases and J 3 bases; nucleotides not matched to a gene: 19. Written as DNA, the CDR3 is TGTGCCAGCAGTTTACGTCCGGGGATTGGGGGGGGGATTAGCTACGAGCAGTACTTC. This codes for CASSLRPGIGGGISYEQYF.

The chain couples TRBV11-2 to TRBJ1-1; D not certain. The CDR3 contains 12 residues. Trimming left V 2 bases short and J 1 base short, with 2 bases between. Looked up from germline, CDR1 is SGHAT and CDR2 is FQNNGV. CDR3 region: CASSLQNTEAFF. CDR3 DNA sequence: TGTGCCAGCAGCTTACAGAACACTGAAGCTTTCTTT.